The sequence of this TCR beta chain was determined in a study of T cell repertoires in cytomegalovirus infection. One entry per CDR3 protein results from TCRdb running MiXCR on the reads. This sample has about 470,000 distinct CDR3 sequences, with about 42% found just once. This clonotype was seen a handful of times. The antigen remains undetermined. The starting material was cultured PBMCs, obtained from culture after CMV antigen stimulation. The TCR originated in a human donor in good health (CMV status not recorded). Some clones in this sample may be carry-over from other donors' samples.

The CDR3 reads CASTAGIPSYDTQYF. DNA of the CDR3: TGTGCCAGCACCGCCGGGATCCCATCCTACGATACGCAGTATTTT. The genes are TRBV6-2 or TRBV6-3 and TRBJ2-3; maybe TRBD2 (5 bases). This CDR3 has 15 residues. The V gene lost 7 bases and the J gene lost 6 bases, with 20 bases spanning the gap. Germline CDR1 is MNHEY and CDR2 is SVGEGT.